Given below is one T cell receptor (beta chain) in context. The antigen this receptor binds is unknown. Within one base of it there is no much larger clone, and no base qualities were kept. The sample comes from a study of blood T cell repertoires in COVID-19 (dated by TCRdb to the early 2020s). Study-level background: Collaborator samples came from the United States, Italy and Spain and covered acute and convalescent phases of COVID-19. The prospective study material was composed of cDNA or gDNA derived from T cells, B-cell-depleted T cells, or PBMCs. The dataset comprised deeply sampled blood TCRbeta repertoires from subjects exposed to, actively infected with, or recovered from COVID-19. The repertoires were released in a freely available public database meant as a resource for research on the immune response to SARS-CoV-2. Samples came from the ongoing ImmuneRACE study (first 160 participants) plus 1,254 subjects from 6 global collaborators. A de-identified subject ID, COVID-19 status, age in years and sex were almost always included in the sample metadata. Where available, HLA class I and class II types were obtained from metadata supplied by the sample provider rather than from assay-based typing.

Summary of the overall study and its limitations: The quantity of clinical and demographic metadata differed by source and by participant and was supplied without curation.

Looking up the germline V gene yields CDR1 SGHAT and CDR2 FQNNGV. Between the V and J ends, shortened by 2 bases and 0 bases respectively, the junction contains 8 bases. From its cysteine to its phenylalanine, the CDR3 spans 15 amino acids. The entry retains the CDR3 DNA only, 45 bases that are in frame from base 1. Participants in the prospective study were aged roughly 18 to 90 years, lived in 20 to 30 United States geographic areas, and enrolled through a virtual design. In the prospective study, cohorts were assigned on the basis of participant-reported clinical history obtained from a screening survey and a study questionnaire. ImmuneRACE Cohort 3 recovered participants were defined by two consecutive negative NP/OP PCR tests, healthcare professional clearance, or symptom resolution. Each participant in the prospective study had whole blood, serum and a nasopharyngeal or oropharyngeal swab collected by mobile phlebotomists. Participants in the prospective study had the option to provide additional blood draws and questionnaires over a roughly 2-month period. Blood samples from the prospective study were shipped frozen or at room temperature prior to DNA extraction.

TCRbeta CDR3 regions were amplified from genomic DNA using the immunoSEQ Assay, a bias-controlled multiplex PCR. The authors processed their data as follows. Within the assay, amplification of reference gene primers was used to estimate how many nucleated cells each sample contained. To quantify the absolute abundance of each unique TCRbeta CDR3 rearrangement, sequence reads were collapsed and filtered. For each sample, productive Simpson clonality was calculated as the square root of Simpson's diversity index across productive rearrangements. What TCRdb holds here is the immuneACCESS table cut down to in-frame rearrangements. Part of the clones is not present; checked against another copy, under half of the missing clones reflect an unresolved V gene, and the others are unexplained. The D gene and trimming were derived from the DNA, and the V and J assignments and clone size from that table. Present in this sample are around 300,000 clones, over 85% of which were seen just once. The top ten clonotypes cover about 9.4% of the sample.

The material sequenced was PBMCs or T cells enriched from blood (not recorded which). The TCR comes from a woman aged 25-40 years who had recovered from COVID-19. Recombination connected TRBV11-2 to TRBJ1-3; TRBD1 could be the D gene, as 6 bases match. The nucleotide sequence is given as TGTGCCAGCAGCTTATTGACAGGCTCTGGAAACACCATATATTTT. It encodes CASSLLTGSGNTIYF.